This T cell receptor beta chain was observed in a study of control samples from healthy donors and cancer patients. Data came from immunoSEQ multiplex PCR; TCRdb stores just in-frame clones and leaves some out. The sample carries 120,000 or so clones, around 87% recorded once. Germline-derived CDR1 and CDR2 are SGHNT and YENEEA. V lost 5 bases to trimming and J lost 5 bases, with 10 bases between them. This CDR3 spans 12 amino acids. Sequenced material: blood. The V gene is TRBV11-3, the J gene TRBJ2-7, with D perhaps TRBD1 (6 bases). The sequence came from a man in his 60s in good health. The CDR3 here is CASSQQGNEQYF. The CDR3 DNA follows: TGTGCCAGCAGCCAACAGGGTAACGAGCAGTACTTC.